The source of this TCR beta chain is a study of T cells in Graves' hyperthyroidism and ophthalmopathy (dated by TCRdb to the late 2010s). For the study in its entirety: Peripheral blood samples were taken at initial diagnosis, before any treatment was given. To identify distinguishing TCR V-J signatures, a discovery cohort of some 99 patients was used, comprising 40 to 45 with Graves' ophthalmopathy and 55 to 65 with stable Graves' hyperthyroidism. Prospective prediction of ophthalmopathy was tested in an independent validation cohort consisting of 18 hyperthyroidism patients and over 15 patients who later progressed to ophthalmopathy. The 100 or so discovery patients were randomly split 7:3 into training and test sets. In over five Graves' hyperthyroidism patients, the study also compared T-cell repertoires from thyroid tissue with T-cell repertoires from blood. After sampling, hyperthyroidism patients received methimazole starting at 30 mg daily, and ophthalmopathy patients received high-dose intravenous methylprednisolone. TCR Vbeta CDR3 sequencing of 120 to 150 peripheral blood samples (over 40 ophthalmopathy, 75 or so hyperthyroidism and roughly 17 progressor patients) is reported in the paper. Study-wide conclusions, independent of this receptor: No statistical method was used to fix the sample size in advance, and group allocation was not hidden from the investigators. Ophthalmopathy was separated from stable hyperthyroidism by a 13 V-J signature model, with over 85% sensitivity and about 81% specificity obtained in cross-validation and 80%/75% obtained in testing. During validation, the model predicted progression to ophthalmopathy a median of around 6 months ahead of onset, with more than 60% sensitivity and 72% to 80% specificity. Most expanded thyroid clonotypes (frequency above 0.001) were also detected in blood, suggesting blood repertoires may reflect thyroid immune responses.

There are many counts of this clonotype. Its antigen remains undetermined. Per-base quality was not reported, and no clone a single base away is much larger than it. The hyperthyroidism patients were between 18 and 65 years old and newly diagnosed, with a disease duration of less than 2 months. Patients with uncontrolled infections, other autoimmune diseases, pregnancy or lactation were excluded. Diagnoses were based on clinical symptoms, serum thyroxine and TRAb, thyroid ultrasound and orbital computed tomography. Blood from progressor patients was collected at the time of first diagnosis with hyperthyroidism, before any ophthalmopathy symptoms had appeared. PBMCs were isolated from around 10 ml of fresh peripheral blood by Ficoll-Paque density gradient centrifugation. Progressor patients were defined as those initially diagnosed with Graves' hyperthyroidism in whom ophthalmopathy developed during follow-up. Total RNA was extracted using Trizol reagent, and RNA quality was assessed on an Agilent 2100 Bioanalyzer.

The TCR beta CDR3 regions were amplified from RNA transcripts. For the first round of RT-PCR on the TCR CDR3, the HTBI primer set was used together with the Qiagen OneStep RT-PCR kit. Libraries were constructed in a second round of multiplex PCR, after which size selection and purification were carried out. The libraries were sequenced on an Illumina HiSeq2000 using paired-end 100 bp reads. Under the source paper's analysis protocol: SOAPnuke was used to process the raw data, throwing out any read that contained adapters or uncalled bases, had a mean Phred below 15, or lacked an exact constant-primer or identifier match. COPE v1.2.5 was used to merge high-quality paired reads, and clonotypes were defined as unique nucleotide sequences. Clonotypes were aligned to IMGT TRBV, TRBD and TRBJ reference segments using MiTCR v1.1. The analysis was restricted to V-J combinations with a frequency above 0.0001, which together covered roughly 99% of the repertoires. A TCS score was defined as the ratio between F50 (clonal expansion) and ExV (chaos), using BLOSUM62-based TCRdist between CDR3 peptides within each V-J. Welch's t-statistics and random forest reduced around 520 V-J features to 10 to 15, which were used in a naive Bayes classifier (R e1071). TCRdb cleaned the public reads at Q25 with fastp, built clones with MiXCR and kept in-frame beta chains. When rows share a CDR3 protein, they turn into one entry using the most common DNA and genes. TCRdb's processing, not the authors' own work, is the source of the V and J calls. Present in this sample are fewer than 900,000 distinct CDR3 sequences, roughly a sixth of which were seen just once. The ten largest clones represent approximately 15% of the sample.

The sequence came from a woman between 50 and 59 years old with Graves' hyperthyroidism that later progressed to Graves' ophthalmopathy. The specimen sequenced was blood.

The DNA is as follows: TGTGCCAGCAGTTACTCGGTTTCAACTAGCGGGGACCATGAGCAGTTCTTC. It translates to CASSYSVSTSGDHEQFF. The receptor chain draws on TRBV6-5 and TRBJ2-1; 10 central nucleotides agree with TRBD2. Trimming accounts for 0 bases at V and 8 bases at J, while the number of junction bases matched to no gene is 10. CDR1 and CDR2, looked up from the germline V gene, are MNHEY and SVGAGI. The CDR3 starts with the cysteine, ends with the phenylalanine, and has 17 residues. The only DNA kept is the CDR3, 51 bases in frame from the first base.